One and the same sample provided the 26 T cell receptor beta chains below, sequenced in a study of spatial heterogeneity in lung cancer. Time point noted: sample taken at primary tumor resection. Sequencing was performed on whole RNA extracted from tumor and nontumor lung tissue, or from frozen PBMC, and the material was left unsorted. TCRdb re-derived calls from the 5' RACE reads in MiXCR, one entry per CDR3 protein. The data contain around 26,000 distinct CDR3 sequences, roughly 6.9% of them singletons. The material sequenced was PBMCs, taken at surgery. The origin of the receptors is a male donor with early-stage non-small cell lung cancer.

Only a few counts were recorded for this clonotype. The chain links TRBV14 to TRBJ1-2, with D unresolved. Germline assignment: CDR1 SGHDN and CDR2 FVKESK. CDR3 length equals 15 residues. V lost 1 base and J lost 1, with 10 bases in between. Written as DNA, the CDR3 is TGTGCCAGCAGCCAAGCGGTTAGCAATAACTATGGCTACACCTTC. Amino acids: CASSQAVSNNYGYTF. The full variable domain, completed using reference TRBV14 and TRBJ1-2, is EAGVTQFPSHSVIEKGQTVTLRCDPISGHDNLYWYRRVMGKEIKFLLHFVKESKQDESGMPNNRFLAERTGGTYSTLKVQPAELEDSGVYFCASSQAVSNNYGYTFGSGTRLTVV.

The chain couples TRBV19 to TRBJ2-1; possible D gene TRBD2, 5 bases. V was trimmed by 3 bases and J by 4 bases, leaving 13 bases between them. Germline assignment: CDR1 LNHDA and CDR2 SQIVND (reference sequence). The CDR3 is 15 amino acids. The DNA for the CDR3 is TGTGCCAGTAGTATTAGTAAACTAGGGTACAATGAGCAGTTCTTC. It translates to CASSISKLGYNEQFF. Looking up the rest from reference TRBV19 and TRBJ2-1 gives the full variable domain: DGGITQSPKYLFRKEGQNVTLSCEQNLNHDAMYWYRQDPGQGLRLIYYSQIVNDFQKGDIAEGYSVSREKKESFPLTVTSAQKNPTAFYLCASSISKLGYNEQFFGPGTRLTVL.

This clonotype came up many times. The genes are TRBV3-1 and TRBJ2-5; no clear D gene. In germline, CDR1 is LGHDT, CDR2 YNNKEL (reference sequence). The CDR3 extends over 16 amino acids. The V end lost 6 bases, the J end lost 2 bases, and 19 bases lay between the germline ends. Written as DNA, the CDR3 is TGTGCCAGCAGTCACCTACTCATCTACCCTCAAGAGACCCAGTACTTC. Amino acid sequence: CASSHLLIYPQETQYF.

Many counts were recorded for this clonotype. The gene calls are TRBV9 and TRBJ1-2; D remains ambiguous. CDR3 length: 12 amino acids. Per the germline V gene, CDR1 is SGDLS and CDR2 is YYNGEE. Deletions cut 0 bases from V and 3 bases from J, with 3 bases between. CDR3 coding DNA: TGTGCCAGCAGCGTAGACTACTATGGCTACACCTTC. Amino acid sequence: CASSVDYYGYTF.

This clonotype was recorded at least ten times. This chain joins TRBV11-2 and TRBJ2-5; D is unclear. Germline V CDR1 and CDR2: SGHAT, FQNNGV. The V end was cut by 1 base, the J end by 5 bases, with 14 bases between. The CDR3 runs to 15 residues. CDR3 DNA sequence: TGTGCCAGCAGCTTAGGAGCCCACAGCCGGGAGACCCAGTACTTC. This codes for CASSLGAHSRETQYF.

This clonotype occurred a few times. This chain connects TRBV18 to TRBJ1-1; TRBD1 matches 7 bases. CDR1 and CDR2 (germline): KGHSH, LQKENI. J gave up 0 bases and V 4 bases, and 5 bases lay outside the gene matches. The CDR3 runs to 15 residues. CDR3 protein: CASSRGQPMNTEAFF. CDR3 nucleotide sequence: TGTGCCAGCTCACGGGGACAGCCCATGAACACTGAAGCTTTCTTT.

This clonotype was observed at least ten times. The chain couples TRBV12-5 to TRBJ2-6; 9 bases are shared with TRBD1. The germline gives CDR1 LGHNT, CDR2 FRNRAP. The length of the CDR3 is 18 residues. Trimming took 1 base from V and 2 from J; bases not matched to a gene: 6. The CDR3 DNA reads as TGTGCTAGTGGTTTGGGTACGGGACAGGGAGCTGGGGCCAACGTCCTGACTTTC. Amino acid sequence: CASGLGTGQGAGANVLTF.

This clonotype has ten or more counts. The rearrangement uses TRBV9 and TRBJ2-3; D gene ambiguous. V lost 0 bases to trimming and J lost 8 bases, with 10 bases between them. CDR3 length: 13 amino acids. Germline V lookup: CDR1 SGDLS, CDR2 YYNGEE. In DNA, the CDR3 is TGTGCCAGCAGCGTAGCCGAGCCTGCTACGCAGTATTTT. Amino acid sequence: CASSVAEPATQYF.

Ten or more counts support this clonotype. This rearrangement joins TRBV7-8 to TRBJ1-6; tentatively, D is TRBD1 (5 bases). The CDR3 extends over 15 amino acids. The germline V gene encodes CDR1 SGHVS and CDR2 FQNEAQ. The ends were cut back, 5 bases at V and 5 bases at J, with 13 bases in the middle. In DNA form, the CDR3 reads TGTGCCAGCAGCACGGGGGTAGTCCATAATTCACCCCTCCACTTT. This gives the protein CASSTGVVHNSPLHF.

This clonotype was seen many times. The chain employs TRBV20-1 and TRBJ1-6; 12 bases match TRBD1. This CDR3 comprises 13 residues. Unmatched junction bases numbered 3, after V lost 5 bases and J lost 10 bases. Germline V gene lookup returns CDR1 DFQATT and CDR2 SNEGSKA (reference sequence). The CDR3 sequence: CSASGTGGSPLHF. As DNA, the CDR3 is TGCAGTGCTTCCGGGACAGGGGGCTCACCCCTCCACTTT.

J is TRBJ2-7 and V is TRBV5-5; D gene uncertain. Germline CDR1 is SGHKS and CDR2 is YYEKEE (reference sequence). V was pared by 0 bases and J by 6 bases, with 10 bases between. This CDR3 comprises 13 residues. The DNA for the CDR3 is TGTGCCAGCAGCTTGGCCGCAGGTTTCGAGCAGTACGTC. This sequence encodes CASSLAAGFEQYV.

There are many counts of this clonotype. This chain connects TRBV27 to TRBJ1-1; no definite D call. Germline CDR1 reads MNHEY; CDR2 reads SMNVEV (reference sequence). Trimming stripped 2 bases from V and 0 bases from J, with 7 bases between. The CDR3 length is 14 residues. CDR3 DNA: TGTGCCAGCAGTTTAGGGGAGCTGAACACTGAAGCTTTCTTT. Protein sequence: CASSLGELNTEAFF.

In its sample, this clonotype was seen a few times. This sequence joins TRBV20-1 and TRBJ1-6; 7 positions match TRBD1. This CDR3 contains 17 residues. V gave up 2 bases and J gave up 7 bases; unmatched junction bases: 14. CDR1 is DFQATT, CDR2 SNEGSKA, per germline (reference sequence). The CDR3 DNA sequence: TGCAGTGCTAGATATCGAACAAACAGGGGATCCAATTCACCCCTCCACTTT. Residues: CSARYRTNRGSNSPLHF.

In this sample, this clonotype turned up many times. The V call is TRBV3-1, the J call TRBJ2-1, with D possibly matching TRBD2 (6 bases). Trimming stripped 1 base from V and 6 bases from J, with 10 bases between. The CDR3 sequence is 14 residues long. The germline V gene has CDR1 LGHDT and CDR2 YNNKEL (reference sequence). This chain's CDR3 is CASSQVGSINEQFF. DNA for the CDR3: TGTGCCAGCAGCCAAGTCGGGAGTATCAATGAGCAGTTCTTC.

The rearrangement links TRBV9 to TRBJ2-4, with unresolved D. The CDR3 extends over 15 amino acids. The germline V gene has CDR1 SGDLS and CDR2 YYNGEE. Between the trimmed V and J ends, which lost 4 bases and 3 bases, there was a span of 14 bases. The CDR3 loop is CASSYDGNLKNIQYF. DNA of the CDR3: TGTGCCAGCAGCTACGATGGGAACCTCAAAAACATTCAGTACTTC.

As to this clonotype: This clone may be a read error of a much larger clone one base away. The gene calls are TRBV6-5 and TRBJ1-5; 8 bases fit TRBD1. CDR1 and CDR2 from the germline V gene are MNHEY and SVGAGI. This CDR3 region has 15 residues. This CDR3 is CASQPGQVINKPQHF. The CDR3 nucleotides are TGTGCCAGCCAACCGGGACAGGTCATCAATAAGCCCCAGCATTTT.

The chain couples TRBV6-1 to TRBJ2-7; the D gene is possibly TRBD2 (5 bases). The germline V gene has CDR1 MNHNS and CDR2 SASEGT. CDR3 size: 13 residues. Deletions cut 10 bases from V and 0 bases from J, with 13 bases between. CDR3 coding DNA: TGTGCCACCTCACGGGAACACTCCTACGAGCAGTACTTC. Translated: CATSREHSYEQYF.

This clonotype was counted ten times or more. The rearrangement links TRBV10-3 to TRBJ2-5; D gene ambiguous. V was trimmed by 3 bases and J by 2 bases, leaving 7 bases between them. Germline CDR1 and CDR2: ENHRY and SYGVKD. This CDR3 comprises 13 residues. Here the CDR3 reads CAISEAEQETQYF. The CDR3 DNA sequence: TGTGCCATCAGTGAAGCAGAACAAGAGACCCAGTACTTC.

This clonotype was counted ten times or more. V and J are TRBV6-1 and TRBJ2-2; 10 bases agree with TRBD2. CDR3 length: 15 residues. The junction had 5 bases not matched to a gene; V was cut back by 7 bases and J by 3 bases. CDR1 and CDR2 (germline): MNHNS, SASEGT. CDR3 coding DNA: TGTGCCAGCATGATCAGCGGGGGGGACACCGGGGAGCTGTTTTTT. Amino acid sequence: CASMISGGDTGELFF.

This clonotype was counted at least ten times. V usage is TRBV11-2 and J usage is TRBJ2-7; perhaps TRBD1 as D (5 bases). The ends were cut back, 0 bases at V and 4 bases at J, with 16 bases in the middle. CDR3 length: 16 amino acids. Germline assignment: CDR1 SGHAT and CDR2 FQNNGV. CDR3 nucleotide sequence: TGTGCCAGCAGCTTAGATTTAGTGGGCAGGGATTACGAGCAGTACTTC. It codes for CASSLDLVGRDYEQYF.

This clonotype appeared many times. This chain links TRBV20-1 with TRBJ2-7; D is unresolved. V was pared by 3 bases and J by 3 bases, with 9 bases between. Germline lookup yields CDR1 DFQATT and CDR2 SNEGSKA (reference sequence). CDR3 size: 12 residues. The CDR3 is CSASGANYEQYF. The DNA of the CDR3 is TGCAGTGCTAGTGGTGCTAACTACGAGCAGTACTTC.

The sample holds many counts of this clonotype. V gene TRBV20-1 combines with J gene TRBJ1-1; D is ambiguous. Trimming removed 0 bases at V and 0 bases at J, with 14 bases between. Germline CDR1 reads DFQATT; CDR2 reads SNEGSKA (reference sequence). The CDR3 is 16 amino acids. This chain's CDR3 is CSARDFLRPMNTEAFF. DNA for the CDR3: TGCAGTGCTAGAGATTTTCTCCGGCCAATGAACACTGAAGCTTTCTTT.

This clonotype was seen at least ten times. The chain is built from TRBV20-1 and TRBJ2-4, with unresolved D. Deletions cut 3 bases from V and 3 bases from J, with 15 bases between. Looked up from germline, CDR1 is DFQATT and CDR2 is SNEGSKA (reference sequence). CDR3 length: 15 amino acids. The CDR3 DNA reads TGCAGTGCTAGTTTAATGACCGTGGACAAAAACATTCAGTACTTC. Protein: CSASLMTVDKNIQYF.

By proportion, this clonotype is medium-sized. V gene TRBV2 combines with J gene TRBJ2-6; 7 bases are shared with TRBD1. V shed 6 bases, J shed 2 bases, and the junction held 4 bases outside the gene matches. CDR1 SNHLY and CDR2 FYNNEI come from the germline V gene. The CDR3 is 15 residues long. CDR3 loop: CASSRDRAGANVLTF. The CDR3, as DNA: TGTGCCAGCAGCCGAGACAGGGCTGGGGCCAACGTCCTGACTTTC.

The chain uses TRBV25-1 and TRBJ1-3; D remains unclear. The V end lost 1 base, the J end lost 0 bases, and 13 bases lay between the germline ends. This CDR3 region has 17 residues. Germline assignment: CDR1 MGHDK and CDR2 SYGVNS. The CDR3 coding sequence is TGTGCCAGCAGTGAATTAGGAAGGGCCGTCTCTGGAAACACCATATATTTT. Amino acids: CASSELGRAVSGNTIYF.

In this sample, this clonotype turned up many times. V gene TRBV9 combines with J gene TRBJ2-1; 12 bases map to TRBD2. The CDR3 contains 17 residues. The junction had 10 bases not matched to a gene; V was cut back by 0 bases and J by 9 bases. In germline, CDR1 is SGDLS, CDR2 YYNGEE. The CDR3 coding sequence is TGTGCCAGCAGCGTAGATCCTAGCGGGGGGGCGCTGGCTGAGCAGTTCTTC. Protein sequence: CASSVDPSGGALAEQFF.